Listed here are 30 T cell receptor beta chains from one sample, sequenced in a study of blood T cells in healthy people across ages. It was with a sample-barcoded 5' primer and a J-beta primer mix that a second PCR of roughly 7 to 11 cycles was run. TCRdb reanalysed the 5' RACE reads using MiXCR and keeps one entry per CDR3 protein. The sample shows 700,000 to 900,000 distinct CDR3 sequences, about 26% of them seen only once. Separately, the same data were catalogued under a study of T cells of mothers and their children.

The sequenced material came from blood. The receptors were gathered from a boy under 18 in good health.

This clonotype was counted only a few times. The V and J genes are TRBV20-1 and TRBJ2-4; 8 positions match TRBD1. Unmatched junction bases numbered 5, after V lost 5 bases and J lost 2 bases. There are 14 residues in the CDR3. CDR1 and CDR2 (germline): DFQATT, SNEGSKA (reference sequence). The CDR3 is CSAPRTGTKNIQYF. In DNA form, the CDR3 reads TGCAGTGCTCCACGGACAGGGACCAAAAACATTCAGTACTTC.

V usage is TRBV6-6 and J usage is TRBJ2-5; D is perhaps TRBD1 (6 bases). Germline CDR1 and CDR2: MNHNY and SVGAGI (reference sequence). V lost 2 bases, J lost 3 bases, and 13 bases lay in between. The CDR3 spans 15 residues. The CDR3 DNA sequence: TGTGCCAGCAGTTACCGGACAGCCGGAAAAGAGACCCAGTACTTC. Translation gives CASSYRTAGKETQYF.

CDR3 residues: CASSQGPGLAVYEQFF. Here the CDR3 DNA reads TGCGCCAGCAGCCAAGGGCCGGGACTAGCGGTATATGAGCAGTTCTTC. The V and J genes are TRBV4-1 and TRBJ2-1, with TRBD2 identical over 11 bases. V lost 1 base, J lost 8 bases, and 7 bases stayed unmatched. CDR1 is MGHRA and CDR2 is YSYEKL in the germline V gene. This CDR3 comprises 16 residues.

The table lists this clonotype with a few counts. The chain uses TRBV20-1 and TRBJ2-7; weak D call: TRBD2 (5 bases). This CDR3 has 13 amino acids. V dropped 1 base and J dropped 1 base, with 8 bases sitting between them. Germline V gene sequence: CDR1 DFQATT, CDR2 SNEGSKA (reference sequence). CDR3 sequence reads: CSARVGRSYEQYF. The CDR3 DNA reads TGCAGTGCTAGAGTAGGGAGATCCTACGAGCAGTACTTC.

J is TRBJ1-5 and V is TRBV21-1. TRBV21-1 is assigned pseudogene status. The CDR3 covers 11 residues. Here the CDR3 DNA reads TGTGCCAGCAGCAAGAGTCTAGCCCAGCATTTT. This sequence encodes CASSKSLAQHF.

This clonotype was observed a few times. The chain combines TRBV28 with TRBJ1-6; no clear D gene. V gave up 4 bases and J gave up 10 bases, with 11 bases separating them. Looked up from germline, CDR1 is MDHEN and CDR2 is SYDVKM. This CDR3 spans 13 amino acids. The CDR3 loop reads CASSSRPTSPLHF. CDR3 sequence (DNA): TGTGCCAGCAGTTCTCGACCGACCTCACCCCTCCACTTT.

This clonotype occurred a few times. V gene TRBV2 combines with J gene TRBJ2-3; either TRBD1 or TRBD2 may supply D (5 bases each). The germline V and J ends were trimmed by 11 bases and 1 base, with 10 bases remaining between them. From germline, CDR1 is SNHLY and CDR2 FYNNEI. The CDR3 is 12 amino acids. The CDR3: CAARDRTDTQYF. The DNA for the CDR3 is TGTGCCGCAAGGGACCGCACAGATACGCAGTATTTT.

The chain has TRBV5-5 and TRBJ2-3; 10 bases line up with TRBD2. There are 16 residues in the CDR3. The J segment lost 3 bases and the V segment lost 4 bases, leaving 8 bases of the junction unmatched. Germline V gives CDR1 SGHKS, CDR2 YYEKEE (reference sequence). The CDR3: CASSPRLAGVTDTQYF. CDR3 coding DNA: TGTGCCAGCAGCCCCAGACTAGCGGGCGTGACAGATACGCAGTATTTT.

The chain uses TRBV7-9 and TRBJ2-1, with D perhaps given as TRBD1 or TRBD2 (5 bases each). CDR1 and CDR2 from the germline V gene are SEHNR and FQNEAQ (reference sequence). This CDR3 spans 18 amino acids. Trimming pared 5 bases from V and 4 bases from J, leaving 24 bases between. Here the CDR3 DNA reads TGTGCCAGCAGCCCTCGGGCGGGCCAGGGCCTTTGGTACAATGAGCAGTTCTTC. It translates to CASSPRAGQGLWYNEQFF.

Only a few counts were recorded for this clonotype. The chain employs TRBV29-1 and TRBJ2-7, with TRBD2 matching over 8 bases. The V segment lost 5 bases and the J segment 5 bases; nucleotides outside the gene matches: 11. The CDR3 length is 14 residues. Germline V gene sequence: CDR1 SQVTM, CDR2 ANQGSEA. The CDR3 spells CSVQRRAGGDEQYF. The CDR3 nucleotides read TGCAGCGTTCAACGACGGGCGGGGGGAGACGAGCAGTACTTC.

The chain has TRBV4-3 and TRBJ2-6, with D uncertain. This CDR3 has 16 residues. Germline-derived CDR1 and CDR2 are LGHNA and YSLEER. V dropped 0 bases and J dropped 0 bases, with 6 bases sitting between them. In nucleotides, the CDR3 is TGCGCCAGCAGCCAAGATGTGCCCTCTGGGGCCAACGTCCTGACTTTC. Translation gives CASSQDVPSGANVLTF.

The V and J genes are TRBV13 and TRBJ2-5, with D tentatively TRBD1 or TRBD2 (5 bases each). The CDR3 is 13 amino acids. Germline V gives CDR1 PRHDT, CDR2 FYEKMQ (reference sequence). V was clipped by 5 bases and J by 5 bases, with 12 bases between them. The CDR3 nucleotides are TGTGCCAGCAGCCGGGACGTCGAGGAGACCCAGTACTTC. The encoded protein is CASSRDVEETQYF.

This clonotype was seen only a few times. The chain uses TRBV12-3 or TRBV12-4 and TRBJ2-5; 9 bases match TRBD2. V gave up 8 bases and J gave up 2 bases; unmatched junction bases: 15. The CDR3 is 17 amino acids. The CDR3 DNA reads as TGTGCCAGCTCCCTCTGGGGCCAGCGGGGGGTTCAAGAGACCCAGTACTTC. It codes for CASSLWGQRGVQETQYF.

This clonotype was found a few times. J is TRBJ2-6 and V is TRBV6-6; D is perhaps TRBD1 or TRBD2 (5 bases each). There are 17 residues in the CDR3. The ends were cut back, 5 bases at V and 0 bases at J, with 14 bases in the middle. Germline CDR1 reads MNHNY; CDR2 reads SVGAGI (reference sequence). The CDR3 bases are TGTGCCAGCAGTATACGGGACCCGGGCTCTGGGGCCAACGTCCTGACTTTC. Encoded protein: CASSIRDPGSGANVLTF.

V is TRBV5-1 and J is TRBJ2-3; D is unresolved. The CDR3 is made up of 15 amino acids. Trimming left V 0 bases short and J 2 bases short, with 10 bases between. CDR1 and CDR2 from the germline V gene are SGHRS and YFSETQ. The CDR3 is CASSLGGSNTDTQYF. The CDR3 DNA is TGCGCCAGCAGCTTGGGAGGCTCCAACACAGATACGCAGTATTTT.

The CDR3 protein is CASSRSGQGEKNNEQFF. The CDR3, as DNA: TGTGCCAGCAGCCGATCCGGACAGGGGGAGAAGAACAATGAGCAGTTCTTC. The chain employs TRBV6-1 and TRBJ2-1, with 10 bases that match TRBD1. The CDR3 covers 17 residues. Germline loops: CDR1 MNHNS, CDR2 SASEGT. J lost 5 bases, V lost 6 bases, and 13 bases had no gene match.

In its sample, this clonotype was seen a few times. The chain employs TRBV5-1 and TRBJ2-7; 10 bases map to TRBD1. CDR3 size: 14 residues. Germline V gives CDR1 SGHRS, CDR2 YFSETQ. After removal of 3 bases from V and 5 bases from J, the junction contained 5 bases not matched to a gene. In nucleotides, the CDR3 is TGCGCCAGCAGCTACATGACAGGGGGCGACGAGCAGTACTTC. It encodes CASSYMTGGDEQYF.

The gene calls are TRBV29-1 and TRBJ2-3, with TRBD2 matching 7 bases. CDR3 length equals 15 residues. V lost 3 bases, J lost 2 bases, and 8 bases stayed unmatched. In germline, CDR1 is SQVTM, CDR2 ANQGSEA. CDR3 DNA: TGCAGCGTTGACCCCATAGCGGGCCTCACAGATACGCAGTATTTT. This sequence encodes CSVDPIAGLTDTQYF.

The chain recombines TRBV5-1 with TRBJ2-3; D possibly corresponds to TRBD1 (6 bases). V was trimmed by 2 bases and J by 5 bases, leaving 15 bases between them. The germline CDR1 and CDR2 sequences are SGHRS and YFSETQ. The CDR3 has 15 amino acids. The CDR3: CASSFNRARGDTQYF. The CDR3, as DNA: TGCGCCAGCAGCTTTAACAGGGCCCGGGGAGATACGCAGTATTTT. The variable domain in full, completed from reference TRBV5-1 and TRBJ2-3, reads KAGVTQTPRYLIKTRGQQVTLSCSPISGHRSVSWYQQTPGQGLQFLFEYFSETQRNKGNFPGRFSGRQFSNSRSEMNVSTLELGDSALYLCASSFNRARGDTQYFGPGTRLTVL.

The genes are TRBV18 and TRBJ2-1; the D call may be TRBD1 or TRBD2 (7 bases each). CDR3 length equals 16 residues. Germline CDR1 reads KGHSH; CDR2 reads LQKENI. V lost 5 bases to trimming and J lost 6 bases, with 20 bases between them. CDR3 region: CASSMNRGPGGNEQFF. For the CDR3, the DNA is TGTGCCAGCTCAATGAACAGGGGTCCGGGGGGCAATGAGCAGTTCTTC.

There are a few counts of this clonotype. The DNA for the CDR3 is TGTGCCAGCAGCCGCGACAGGAGAAATGAAAAACTGTTTTTT. It codes for CASSRDRRNEKLFF. The chain recombines TRBV6-5 with TRBJ1-4; perhaps TRBD1 as D (6 bases). In germline, CDR1 is MNHEY, CDR2 SVGAGI. The CDR3 spans 14 residues. V lost 6 bases and J 5 bases, leaving 13 bases between the germline ends.

This clonotype turned up a few times. The V call is TRBV10-3, the J call TRBJ2-5, with 9 bases matching TRBD1. The end of the DNA is better explained by TRBJ2-7, so the J call may be wrong. The germline V gene encodes CDR1 ENHRY and CDR2 SYGVKD. The CDR3 has 12 amino acids. The CDR3 nucleotides are TGTGCCACCGGGACAGGGTTGAACGAGCAGTACTTC. Translated: CATGTGLNEQYF.

This clonotype was observed a handful of times. The chain employs TRBV10-3 and TRBJ1-2; 9 positions agree with TRBD1. The CDR3 spans 13 residues. Trimming at V came to 6 bases and at J to 8 bases, leaving 7 bases not matched to a gene. CDR1 ENHRY and CDR2 SYGVKD come from the germline V gene. The chain's CDR3 is CAISRDRDGGYTF. CDR3 nucleotides: TGTGCCATCAGCCGGGACAGGGATGGAGGCTACACCTTC.

The chain employs TRBV5-4 and TRBJ2-3; 8 bases agree with TRBD1. Germline loops: CDR1 SGHNT, CDR2 YYREEE (reference sequence). Trimming cost V 0 bases and J 6 bases; bases outside gene matches: 3. The CDR3 is 14 amino acids. CDR3 DNA sequence: TGTGCCAGCAGCTTGGGGGACAGGTGGGATACGCAGTATTTT. This encodes CASSLGDRWDTQYF. Together with reference TRBV5-4 and TRBJ2-3, the CDR3 gives the full variable domain: ETGVTQSPTHLIKTRGQQVTLRCSSQSGHNTVSWYQQALGQGPQFIFQYYREEENGRGNFPPRFSGLQFPNYSSELNVNALELDDSALYLCASSLGDRWDTQYFGPGTRLTVL.

This clonotype has only a few counts. The chain combines TRBV6-5 with TRBJ1-4; the D gene is possibly TRBD1 (6 bases). The CDR3 is 20 residues long. Looked up from germline, CDR1 is MNHEY and CDR2 is SVGAGI. Trimming took 0 bases from V and 2 from J, leaving 22 bases between them. The chain's CDR3 is CASSYSGRPGGARTNEKLFF. For the CDR3, the DNA is TGTGCCAGCAGTTACTCGGGGAGACCCGGGGGCGCAAGGACTAATGAAAAACTGTTTTTT.

The chain joins TRBV7-6 to TRBJ2-2, with D perhaps being TRBD1 or TRBD2 (6 bases each). Germline CDR1 is SGHVS and CDR2 is FNYEAQ. This CDR3 has 15 amino acids. V lost 5 bases, J lost 8 bases, and 18 bases lay in between. The CDR3 region has the DNA TGTGCCAGCAGCCGGCAGATAAGGGGGGAAGGGGAGCTGTTTTTT. Translated: CASSRQIRGEGELFF.

This clonotype was counted a few times. The V and J genes are TRBV20-1 and TRBJ2-6; 8 nucleotides match TRBD1. The germline gives CDR1 DFQATT, CDR2 SNEGSKA (reference sequence). The V and J ends lost 1 base and 3 bases, in that order; junction bases with no gene match: 5. The CDR3 consists of 16 residues. The CDR3 spells CSARAVRGHGANVLTF. The CDR3 DNA follows: TGCAGTGCTAGAGCGGTCAGGGGGCATGGGGCCAACGTCCTGACTTTC.

This chain uses TRBV7-3 with TRBJ1-1; 10 nucleotides agree with TRBD1. The CDR3 runs to 18 residues. Germline CDR1 is SGHTA and CDR2 is FQGTGA. V shed 5 bases and J 0 bases; nucleotides not matched to a gene: 12. The CDR3 loop reads CASSPNPGTGDLNTEAFF. DNA for the CDR3: TGTGCCAGCAGCCCCAACCCCGGGACAGGGGACTTGAACACTGAAGCTTTCTTT. Full variable domain (rest looked up from reference TRBV7-3 and TRBJ1-1): GAGVSQTPSNKVTEKGKYVELRCDPISGHTALYWYRQSLGQGPEFLIYFQGTGAADDSGLPNDRFFAVRPEGSVSTLKIQRTERGDSAVYLCASSPNPGTGDLNTEAFFGQGTRLTVV.

This clonotype was found a few times. CDR3 DNA sequence: TGTGCCAGCAGCACGTCCTACCGGGACGTCCTCATGGAGACCCAGTACTTC. Residues: CASSTSYRDVLMETQYF. This chain joins TRBV6-1 and TRBJ2-5, with D perhaps matching TRBD1 or TRBD2 (5 bases each). Germline values: CDR1 MNHNS, CDR2 SASEGT. This CDR3 spans 17 amino acids. The V and J ends lost 6 bases and 5 bases respectively, with 25 bases between them.

There are a few counts of this clonotype. The chain recombines TRBV4-1 with TRBJ2-5; maybe TRBD2 (7 bases). CDR1 MGHRA and CDR2 YSYEKL come from the germline V gene. The V end lost 0 bases, the J end lost 5 bases, and 13 bases lay between the germline ends. CDR3 length equals 15 residues. The CDR3 loop is CASSQEWGGRETQYF. DNA for the CDR3: TGCGCCAGCAGCCAAGAGTGGGGGGGCCGGGAGACCCAGTACTTC.